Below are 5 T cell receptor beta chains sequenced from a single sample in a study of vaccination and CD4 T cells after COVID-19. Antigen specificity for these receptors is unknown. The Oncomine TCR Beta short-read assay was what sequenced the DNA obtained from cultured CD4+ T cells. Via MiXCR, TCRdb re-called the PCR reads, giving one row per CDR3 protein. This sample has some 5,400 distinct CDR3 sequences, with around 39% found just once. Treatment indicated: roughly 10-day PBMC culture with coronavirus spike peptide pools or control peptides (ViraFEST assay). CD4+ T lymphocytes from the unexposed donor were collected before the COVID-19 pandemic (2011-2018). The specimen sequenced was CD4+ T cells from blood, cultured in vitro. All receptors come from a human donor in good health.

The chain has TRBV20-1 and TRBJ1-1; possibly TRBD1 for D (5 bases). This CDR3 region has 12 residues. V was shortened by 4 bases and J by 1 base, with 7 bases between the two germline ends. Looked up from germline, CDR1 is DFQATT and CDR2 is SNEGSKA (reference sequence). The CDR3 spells CSAKQANTEAFF. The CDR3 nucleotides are TGCAGTGCTAAACAGGCGAACACTGAAGCTTTCTTT.

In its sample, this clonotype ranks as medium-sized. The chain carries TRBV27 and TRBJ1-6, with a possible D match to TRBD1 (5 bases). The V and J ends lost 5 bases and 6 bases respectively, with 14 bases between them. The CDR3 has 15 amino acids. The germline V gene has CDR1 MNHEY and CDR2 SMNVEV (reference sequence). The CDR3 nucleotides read TGTGCCAGCAGTCCCTCGGACATTGGTAATTCACCCCTCCACTTT. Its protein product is CASSPSDIGNSPLHF.

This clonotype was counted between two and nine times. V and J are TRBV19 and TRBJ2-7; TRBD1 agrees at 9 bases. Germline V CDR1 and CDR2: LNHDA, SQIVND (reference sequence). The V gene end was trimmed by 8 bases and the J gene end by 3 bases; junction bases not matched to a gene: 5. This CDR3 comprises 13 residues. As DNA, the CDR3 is TGTGCCAGTGGACAGGGGATCGGCTACGAGCAGTACTTC. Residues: CASGQGIGYEQYF.

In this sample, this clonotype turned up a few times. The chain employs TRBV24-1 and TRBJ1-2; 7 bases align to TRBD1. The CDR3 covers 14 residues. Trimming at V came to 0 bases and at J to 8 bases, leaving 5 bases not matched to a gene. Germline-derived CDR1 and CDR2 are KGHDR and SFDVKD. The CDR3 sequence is CATSDLDRVEGYTF. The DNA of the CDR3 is TGTGCCACCAGTGATTTGGACAGGGTAGAAGGCTACACCTTC.

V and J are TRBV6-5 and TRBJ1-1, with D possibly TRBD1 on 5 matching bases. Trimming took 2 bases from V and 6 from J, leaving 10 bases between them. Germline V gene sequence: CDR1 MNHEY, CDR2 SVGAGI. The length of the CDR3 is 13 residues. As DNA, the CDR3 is TGTGCCAGCAGTTACATACGGGGGGCTGAAGCTTTCTTT. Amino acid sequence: CASSYIRGAEAFF.